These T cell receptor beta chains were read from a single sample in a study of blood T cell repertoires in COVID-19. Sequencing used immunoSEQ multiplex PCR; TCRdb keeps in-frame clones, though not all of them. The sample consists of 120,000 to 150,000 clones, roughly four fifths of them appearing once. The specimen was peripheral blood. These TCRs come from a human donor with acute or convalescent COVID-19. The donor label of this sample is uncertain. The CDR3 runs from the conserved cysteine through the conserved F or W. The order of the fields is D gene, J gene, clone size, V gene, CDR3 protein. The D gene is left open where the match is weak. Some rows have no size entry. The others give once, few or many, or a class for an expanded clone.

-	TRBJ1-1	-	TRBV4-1	CASSQAGNTEAFF
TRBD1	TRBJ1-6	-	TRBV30	CAWRRDSNSPLHF
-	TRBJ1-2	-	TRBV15	CATSRDQHAVNYGYTF
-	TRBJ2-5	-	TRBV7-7	CASSSGPTGVETQYF
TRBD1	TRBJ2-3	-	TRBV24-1	CATSDSPGTGSRWPDTQYF
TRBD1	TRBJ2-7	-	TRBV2	CASSGEGADEQYF
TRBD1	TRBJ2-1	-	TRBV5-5	CASSYRTGSTVYNEQFF
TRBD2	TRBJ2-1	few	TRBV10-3	CAIRTRSGGALEQFF
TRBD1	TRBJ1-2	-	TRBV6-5	CASSYGGTGEGYTF
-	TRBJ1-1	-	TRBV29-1	CSVTEVEAFF
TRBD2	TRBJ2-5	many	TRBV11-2	CASSFSLVRGKGTQYF
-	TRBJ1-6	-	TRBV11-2	CASSSDRNNSPLHF
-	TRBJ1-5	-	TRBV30	CAWSGGGGQPQHF
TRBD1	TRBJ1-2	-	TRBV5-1	CASSSRTGENGYTF
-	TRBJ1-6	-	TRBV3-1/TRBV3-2	CASSQGVAGRNSPLHF
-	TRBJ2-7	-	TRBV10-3	CATQDGLSYEQYF
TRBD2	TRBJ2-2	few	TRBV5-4	CASSPSGVNPGELFF
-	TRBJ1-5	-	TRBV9	CASSGSSGPQHF
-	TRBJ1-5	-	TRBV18	CASSPGTGIRNQPQHF
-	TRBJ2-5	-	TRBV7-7	CASSSREAAETQYF
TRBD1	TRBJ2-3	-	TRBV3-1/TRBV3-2	CASSPTGGRADTQYF
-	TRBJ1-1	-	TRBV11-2	CASSLVRGVEAFF
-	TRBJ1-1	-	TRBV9	CASSVSPGRGDTEAFF
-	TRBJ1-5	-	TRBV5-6	CASSLAGLHSNQPQHF
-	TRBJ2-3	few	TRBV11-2	CASSWGLTDTQYF
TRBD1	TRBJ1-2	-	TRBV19	CASSMRGQGDGYTF
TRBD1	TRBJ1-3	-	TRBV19	CASSSDRVTGNTIYF
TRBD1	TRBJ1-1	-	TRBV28	CASSFISGATGKAFF
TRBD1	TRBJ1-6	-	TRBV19	CASSIGTQGGHSPLHF
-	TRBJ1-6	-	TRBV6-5	CASSLTGNSPLHF
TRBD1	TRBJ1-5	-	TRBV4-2	CASSLSRQGPEPQHF
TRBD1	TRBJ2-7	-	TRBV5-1	CASRFDRGRGYLHEQYF
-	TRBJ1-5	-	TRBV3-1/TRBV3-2	CASSPGGGGNQPQHF
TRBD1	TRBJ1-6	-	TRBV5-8	CASSLWGQESSYNSPLHF
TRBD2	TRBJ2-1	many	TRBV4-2	CASSQELGLAPDEQFF
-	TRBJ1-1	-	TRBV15	CATSIRTEAFF
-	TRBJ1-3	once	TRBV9	CASSVEGSGNTIYF
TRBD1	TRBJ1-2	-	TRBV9	CASSVELTGAGYTF
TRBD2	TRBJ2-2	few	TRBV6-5	CATAEAGAGELFF
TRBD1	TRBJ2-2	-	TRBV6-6	CASSSGTGGTGELFF
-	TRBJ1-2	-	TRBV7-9	CASSLAQGFYGYTF
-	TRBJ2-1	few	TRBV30	CAWSVSGLSSYNEQFF
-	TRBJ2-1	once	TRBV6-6	CASSYGTGWYNEQFF
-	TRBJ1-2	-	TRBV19	CASSAQGYFGYTF
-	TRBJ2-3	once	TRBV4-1	CASSQFPPGSTDTQYF
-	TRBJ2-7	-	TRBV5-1	CASSLNGNSYEQYF
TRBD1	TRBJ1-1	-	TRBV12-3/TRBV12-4	CAGTGGSYTEAFF
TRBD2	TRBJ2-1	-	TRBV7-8	CASMPRDYYNEQFF
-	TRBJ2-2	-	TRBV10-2	CASSSGARKAFAPGELFF
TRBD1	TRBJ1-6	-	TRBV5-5	CASSSFGTANSPLHF
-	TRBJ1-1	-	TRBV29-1	CSVDLGTEAFF
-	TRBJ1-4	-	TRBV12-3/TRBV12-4	CASSLERGKLFF